This is a list of T cell receptor beta chains from one sample in a study of sequential checkpoint blockade in melanoma. Generated by immunoSEQ multiplex PCR, the TCRdb table keeps only in-frame clones and is missing some. The table shows under 20,000 clones, with around 75% occurring only once. The source material was CD8+ T cells sorted from blood (inferred from file names), sampled from a patient given nivolumab and ipilimumab in sequence. The origin of the receptors is a human donor with melanoma. Both conserved end residues are part of each CDR3. A D gene is named only where the DNA matches it firmly. Where a row states a size, it is once, few, many or the class of an expanded clone; other rows omit it.

>TRBV28|few|TRBJ1-5|-
TGTGCCAGCAGTTCCCCCGGGGATCAGCCCCAGCATTTT
CASSSPGDQPQHF
>TRBV9|few|TRBJ1-1|TRBD1
TGTGCCAGCAGCTCGCTCAAAGGGACAGCTGAAGCTTTCTTT
CASSSLKGTAEAFF
>TRBV13|-|TRBJ1-5|TRBD1
TGTACCAGCAGCAAGGGACAGGGCAATCAGCCCCAGCATTTT
CTSSKGQGNQPQHF
>TRBV11-2|-|TRBJ1-2|-
TGTGCCAGCAGCTTCTCCCCCATGACAGGCAACTATGGCTACACCTTC
CASSFSPMTGNYGYTF
>TRBV30|-|TRBJ1-4|-
TGTGCCCGGGGAGGAGGAGAAAAACTGTTTTTT
CARGGGEKLFF
>TRBV5-6|-|TRBJ2-7|-
TGTGCCAGCAGCTCGATGGACTGGGGTTTACAGGAGCAGTACTTC
CASSSMDWGLQEQYF
>TRBV7-2|-|TRBJ1-2|-
TGTGCCAGCAGCCCGAGTCGGGGGTCGAACTATGGCTACACCTTC
CASSPSRGSNYGYTF
>TRBV29-1|-|TRBJ1-2|-
TGCAGCGTTGAAGAAGCAGGGGATGTACGCTATGGCTACACCTTC
CSVEEAGDVRYGYTF
>TRBV7-9|once|TRBJ2-2|-
TGTGCCAGCAGCTCCCCCACCTCAGGGATCCTCAACACCGGGGAGCTGTTTTTT
CASSSPTSGILNTGELFF
>TRBV6-6|-|TRBJ1-2|-
TGTGCCAGCACCGTCGGAGTCAACTATGGCTACACCTTC
CASTVGVNYGYTF
>TRBV28|few|TRBJ1-2|-
TGTGCCCTATCCCAGACAGGATCCTATGGCTACACCTTC
CALSQTGSYGYTF
>TRBV11-2|-|TRBJ2-6|TRBD2
TGTGCCAGCAGCCCCTTCCCGGGACTAGAGACCCCTGGGGCCAACGTCCTGACTTTC
CASSPFPGLETPGANVLTF
>TRBV7-8|-|TRBJ2-7|TRBD1
TGTGCCAGCAGCCCCGCCCACGGGACAGAGGACTACGAGCAGTACTTC
CASSPAHGTEDYEQYF
>TRBV19|-|TRBJ1-1|TRBD1
TGTGCCAGTAGTGTGGCAGGGGGAGAAGACACTGAAGCTTTCTTT
CASSVAGGEDTEAFF
>TRBV7-6|-|TRBJ2-7|-
TGTGCCAGCAGCTTAGGGGGGGACGGAACCTACGAGCAGTACTTC
CASSLGGDGTYEQYF
>TRBV9|-|TRBJ1-3|-
TGTGCCAGCAGCGTAGGAGGGAGGGCATCGGACACCATATATTTT
CASSVGGRASDTIYF
>TRBV28|-|TRBJ1-4|-
TGTGCCAGCATGAGGTGGCAGGGCAATGAAAAACTGTTTTTT
CASMRWQGNEKLFF
>TRBV11-2|-|TRBJ1-2|-
TGTGCCAGCAGCCTTACAGTAACGGCCACAGCAACTGGTGGCTACACCTTC
CASSLTVTATATGGYTF
>TRBV2|-|TRBJ2-1|TRBD1
TGTGCCAGCAGTGATCGGGACAGGGGCCGCAATGAGCAGTTCTTC
CASSDRDRGRNEQFF
>TRBV10-1|-|TRBJ1-3|-
TGCGCCAGCAGTGAGTCGAAGGGAGCCGGAAACACCATATATTTT
CASSESKGAGNTIYF
>TRBV7-8|-|TRBJ1-1|-
TGTGCCAGCAGCCCTACAGGCCCAGAAGCTTTCTTT
CASSPTGPEAFF
>TRBV6-5|-|TRBJ1-1|-
TGTGCCGCCGGGGGCACTGAAGCTTTCTTT
CAAGGTEAFF
>TRBV5-6|-|TRBJ1-1|-
TGTGCCAGCAGCAGCGGCGGCACTGAAGCTTTCTTT
CASSSGGTEAFF
>TRBV14|-|TRBJ2-7|TRBD2
TGTGCCAGCAGCCAATTGGGACTAGCTAACTACGAGCAGTACTTC
CASSQLGLANYEQYF
>TRBV28|-|TRBJ1-5|-
TGTGCCAGCAGTGTTCTTAGTGGCAATCAGCCCCAGCATTTT
CASSVLSGNQPQHF
>TRBV5-6|once|TRBJ2-7|TRBD2
TGTGCCAGCAGCCCCACCTGGCGGGGGTCCTACGAGCAGTACTTC
CASSPTWRGSYEQYF
>TRBV9|-|TRBJ1-2|-
TGTGCCAGCAGCAGACCGGACAGCTATGGCTACACCTTC
CASSRPDSYGYTF
>TRBV27|-|TRBJ2-7|-
TGTGCCAGCAGTTCCGCGCGCGACGAGCAGTACTTC
CASSSARDEQYF
>TRBV19|few|TRBJ1-5|-
TGTGCCAGTTGCTCGGGGGGAGGTCAGCCCCAGCATTTT
CASCSGGGQPQHF
>TRBV7-8|-|TRBJ1-3|-
TGTGCCAGCAGCAGCCCGGGGGGCTCTGGAAACACCATATATTTT
CASSSPGGSGNTIYF
>TRBV10-3|few|TRBJ2-7|TRBD1
TGTGCCATCAGTGGCCCCGGGACAGGGGGCGACGAGCAGTACTTC
CAISGPGTGGDEQYF
>TRBV7-8|-|TRBJ1-1|TRBD1
TGTGCCAGCAGCTGGGGGGACAGGAACACTGAAGCTTTCTTT
CASSWGDRNTEAFF
>TRBV19|few|TRBJ2-7|-
TGTGCCAGTAATGACAGGTTAAGGAGCGGCGAGCAGTACTTC
CASNDRLRSGEQYF
>TRBV4-1|few|TRBJ1-2|-
TGCGCCAGCAGCCAAGGTCAACAGCTATATGGCTACACCTTC
CASSQGQQLYGYTF
>TRBV11-2|-|TRBJ1-3|-
TGTGCCAGCAGCCCCCTAGGGGAAACTGGAAACACCATATATTTT
CASSPLGETGNTIYF
>TRBV27|-|TRBJ2-1|TRBD2
TGTGCCAGCAGTTTAGCGGGGGGGAATTACAATGAGCAGTTCTTC
CASSLAGGNYNEQFF
>TRBV5-6|-|TRBJ2-7|TRBD1
TGTGCCAGCAGCTTGAGGACAGGACTTAACGAGCAGTACTTC
CASSLRTGLNEQYF
>TRBV28|-|TRBJ1-6|-
TGTGCCAGCAGTTGGGGCAGCCCAAGCTCCTATAATTCACCCCTCCACTTT
CASSWGSPSSYNSPLHF
>TRBV4-1|few|TRBJ2-7|-
TGCGCCAGCAGCCAAGAGCCCGGGTCCAACGAGCAGTACTTC
CASSQEPGSNEQYF
>TRBV10-3|few|TRBJ2-7|TRBD1
TGTGCCATCAGTGAGTGGGGGGACAGGGGTTCCTACGAGCAGTACTTC
CAISEWGDRGSYEQYF
>TRBV28|few|TRBJ1-5|TRBD1
TGTGCCAGCAGTTTGACAGGGGACTATCAGCCCCAGCATTTT
CASSLTGDYQPQHF
>TRBV7-6|-|TRBJ2-7|-
TGTGCCAGCAGCTTAGGGTCGGGTAGCTACGAGCAGTACTTC
CASSLGSGSYEQYF
>TRBV7-9|-|TRBJ2-7|TRBD2
TGTGCCAGCAGCCTCGGGACTAGCGGGCTCTACGAGCAGTACTTC
CASSLGTSGLYEQYF
>TRBV10-3|-|TRBJ1-1|-
TGTGCCATCAGTGAACCTACAGGAAACACTGAAGCTTTCTTT
CAISEPTGNTEAFF
>TRBV7-9|once|TRBJ1-1|-
TGTGCCAGCAGCCTCGGGACTTATGAAGCTTTCTTT
CASSLGTYEAFF
>TRBV6-1|-|TRBJ2-7|TRBD2
TGTGCCAGCACCTGGACTAGCGGGAGTTACGAGCAGTACTTC
CASTWTSGSYEQYF
>TRBV10-3|-|TRBJ2-7|-
TGTGCCATCAGCTTGACAGGGACTCCTTACGAGCAGTACTTC
CAISLTGTPYEQYF